Listed here are 31 T cell receptor beta chains from one sample, sequenced in a study of blood T cell repertoires in COVID-19. Clones were sequenced by immunoSEQ multiplex PCR, and TCRdb holds only the in-frame ones, with some missing. The sample carries about 69,000 clones, roughly 85% recorded once. Sequencing input: peripheral blood. The receptors derive from a man older than 75 with acute or convalescent COVID-19.

For this clone: One end of the junction is discordant with germline, which a read error may explain. The rearrangement uses TRBV2 and TRBJ1-1; 8 positions agree with TRBD1. CDR3 size: 13 residues. Germline V gene lookup returns CDR1 SNHLY and CDR2 FYNNEI. In nucleotides, the CDR3 is TGTGCCAGCAGCGAAGGACAGGGCACTGAAGCTTTCTTT. Amino acid sequence: CASSEGQGTEAFF.

Notes on this clone: The sample carries other DNA sequences with the same CDR3. The rearrangement links TRBV7-2 to TRBJ2-7, with a possible D match to TRBD2 (6 bases). Germline CDR1 reads SGHTA; CDR2 reads FQGNSA. Trimming stripped 3 bases from V and 0 bases from J, with 9 bases between. The CDR3 has 14 amino acids. CDR3: CASSFSGSSYEQYF. The CDR3 DNA reads as TGTGCCAGCAGCTTTAGCGGATCCTCCTACGAGCAGTACTTC.

The rearrangement links TRBV7-9 to TRBJ2-2; no clear D gene. In germline, CDR1 is SEHNR, CDR2 FQNEAQ (reference sequence). Between the trimmed V and J ends, which lost 5 bases and 5 bases, there was a span of 21 bases. This CDR3 is 17 amino acids long. The CDR3 DNA follows: TGTGCCAGCAGCAAATTTGGCCCCGGAGTGAAGACCGGGGAGCTGTTTTTT. This encodes CASSKFGPGVKTGELFF.

The J gene is TRBJ1-1, the V gene TRBV6-4; 9 nucleotides align to TRBD1. In germline, CDR1 is MRHNA, CDR2 SNTAGT. V shed 4 bases, J shed 2 bases, and the junction held 5 bases outside the gene matches. This CDR3 contains 15 residues. The CDR3 coding sequence is TGTGCCAGCAGTGTCTCGACAGGGGGAAACACTGAAGCTTTCTTT. This translates into CASSVSTGGNTEAFF.

This clone was recorded once. The chain has TRBV5-4 and TRBJ2-7; a possible D gene is TRBD1 (6 bases). The germline V gene encodes CDR1 SGHNT and CDR2 YYREEE (reference sequence). With 4 bases removed from V and 6 bases from J, the gap between germline ends came to 20 bases. The CDR3 covers 15 residues. CDR3 region: CASSDGQTFIREQYF. The CDR3 DNA reads as TGTGCCAGCAGCGATGGACAGACGTTTATACGCGAGCAGTACTTC.

The rearrangement uses TRBV28 and TRBJ1-2; D uncertain. This CDR3 is built from 13 residues. Trimming took off 3 bases at V and 4 bases at J, with 9 bases between the two ends. CDR1 is MDHEN, CDR2 SYDVKM, per germline. CDR3 sequence: CASSLGRIYGYTF. CDR3 in DNA: TGTGCCAGCAGTTTGGGGAGAATCTATGGCTACACCTTC.

CDR3 in amino acids: CASGLVWTSGRGTYNEQFF. The CDR3 DNA follows: TGTGCTAGTGGTTTGGTATGGACTAGCGGGAGGGGAACCTACAATGAGCAGTTCTTC. The J gene is TRBJ2-1, the V gene TRBV12-5; 15 bases agree with TRBD2. With 0 bases clipped from V and 2 bases from J, the junction kept 5 bases outside the gene matches. The length of the CDR3 is 19 residues. Germline CDR1 LGHNT, CDR2 FRNRAP.

Remarks on this clone: The same CDR3 can be traced to other DNA sequences in this sample. CDR3 bases: TGTGCCAGCAGCGAACTAGCGGGATCCTACAATGAGCAGTTCTTC. Translated: CASSELAGSYNEQFF. This chain joins TRBV9 and TRBJ2-1, with 10 bases aligning to TRBD2. The CDR3 is made up of 15 amino acids. The J segment lost 1 base and the V segment lost 3 bases, leaving 1 base of the junction unmatched. CDR1 and CDR2 (germline): SGDLS, YYNGEE.

This clone appeared once. This rearrangement joins TRBV24-1 to TRBJ2-5; a possible D gene is TRBD2 (5 bases). The V and J ends lost 5 bases and 5 bases respectively, with 17 bases between them. The CDR3 spans 15 residues. Germline assignment: CDR1 KGHDR and CDR2 SFDVKD. CDR3 amino acids: CATSALAAHEETQYF. The CDR3, as DNA: TGTGCCACCAGTGCCCTAGCAGCCCACGAGGAGACCCAGTACTTC.

The chain employs TRBV4-3 and TRBJ2-7; D not certain. The germline V gene has CDR1 LGHNA and CDR2 YSLEER. The CDR3 extends over 17 amino acids. Deletions cut 4 bases from V and 2 bases from J, with 21 bases between. For the CDR3, the DNA is TGCGCCAGCAGCCCCCATGGGTGGCGGAGCCCTCCCTACGAGCAGTACTTC. The encoded protein is CASSPHGWRSPPYEQYF.

The J gene is TRBJ1-1, the V gene TRBV5-1; D is perhaps TRBD1 (5 bases). The germline gives CDR1 SGHRS, CDR2 YFSETQ. CDR3 size: 16 residues. The ends were cut back, 0 bases at V and 0 bases at J, with 12 bases in the middle. The CDR3 DNA reads TGCGCCAGCAGCTTGGATCCCGGGGGTATGAACACTGAAGCTTTCTTT. This sequence encodes CASSLDPGGMNTEAFF.

V usage is TRBV10-1 and J usage is TRBJ2-2; D is ambiguous. Per the germline V gene, CDR1 is WNHNN and CDR2 is SYGVQD (reference sequence). This CDR3 has 13 amino acids. V gave up 8 bases and J gave up 4 bases, with 11 bases separating them. The CDR3 here is CASGPSGTGELFF. The CDR3 bases are TGCGCCAGCGGCCCTAGTGGCACCGGGGAGCTGTTTTTT.

V and J are TRBV24-1 and TRBJ2-2; 12 bases align to TRBD1. V was pared by 3 bases and J by 10 bases, with 5 bases of the junction left unmatched. This CDR3 is 15 amino acids long. Looked up from germline, CDR1 is KGHDR and CDR2 is SFDVKD. The chain's CDR3 is CATSDPGQGAKELFF. The CDR3 DNA reads as TGTGCCACCAGTGATCCGGGACAGGGGGCGAAGGAGCTGTTTTTT.

The chain has TRBV4-3 and TRBJ2-3; 9 bases align to TRBD1. Germline V gene sequence: CDR1 LGHNA, CDR2 YSLEER. The J segment lost 4 bases and the V segment lost 1 base, leaving 9 bases of the junction unmatched. There are 17 residues in the CDR3. CDR3 sequence reads: CASSQGGAGTGSDTQYF. The CDR3, as DNA: TGCGCCAGCAGCCAAGGTGGGGCCGGGACAGGGTCAGATACGCAGTATTTT.

The chain employs TRBV5-1 and TRBJ1-1; D uncertain. Per the germline V gene, CDR1 is SGHRS and CDR2 is YFSETQ. V gave up 5 bases and J gave up 1 base, with 15 bases separating them. The CDR3 has 15 residues. The CDR3 sequence: CASRPGWEPNTEAFF. DNA for the CDR3: TGCGCCAGCAGGCCGGGGTGGGAACCGAACACTGAAGCTTTCTTT.

This clone was seen just once. The chain joins TRBV27 to TRBJ2-3, with 9 bases aligning to TRBD1. With V trimmed by 5 bases and J by 4 bases, 4 bases remained unmatched. The CDR3 consists of 14 residues. Germline CDR1 MNHEY, CDR2 SMNVEV (reference sequence). The CDR3 sequence: CASSTGGQADTQYF. DNA of the CDR3: TGTGCCAGCAGTACAGGGGGCCAAGCAGATACGCAGTATTTT.

The V call is TRBV4-2, the J call TRBJ1-5, with 7 nucleotides matching TRBD1. V was pared by 0 bases and J by 4 bases, with 9 bases of the junction left unmatched. CDR1 is LGHNA and CDR2 is YNFKEQ in the germline V gene. This CDR3 spans 17 amino acids. Written as DNA, the CDR3 is TGTGCCAGCAGCCAAGATCGGGGGGGACAGCTAAATCAGCCCCAGCATTTT. This gives the protein CASSQDRGGQLNQPQHF.

This sequence joins TRBV12-2 and TRBJ2-7; TRBD1, the table's D call, was not compared with the DNA. TRBV12-2 is annotated as a pseudogene. The CDR3 has 18 amino acids. The CDR3 coding sequence is TGTGCAAGTCGCTTAGGGACAGGCGCCCTACGTTCATCCTACGAGCAGTACTTC. It is translated as CASRLGTGALRSSYEQYF.

The V gene is TRBV6-5, the J gene TRBJ2-7; D possibly corresponds to TRBD2 (5 bases). The CDR3 sequence is 12 residues long. The V end was cut by 9 bases, the J end by 5 bases, with 14 bases between. Germline values: CDR1 MNHEY, CDR2 SVGAGI. The DNA for the CDR3 is TGTGCCAGTCGCACGGAGAGGGACGAGCAGTACTTC. Protein product: CASRTERDEQYF.

V usage is TRBV2 and J usage is TRBJ1-1; D gene ambiguous. V dropped 6 bases and J dropped 4 bases, with 12 bases sitting between them. Per the germline V gene, CDR1 is SNHLY and CDR2 is FYNNEI. The CDR3 covers 13 residues. The CDR3 region is CASSGFAGTEAFF. The CDR3 nucleotides are TGTGCCAGCAGCGGCTTTGCGGGCACTGAAGCTTTCTTT. Full variable domain (remainder filled in from reference TRBV2 and TRBJ1-1): EPEVTQTPSHQVTQMGQEVILRCVPISNHLYFYWYRQILGQKVEFLVSFYNNEISEKSEIFDDQFSVERPDGSNFTLKIRSTKLEDSAMYFCASSGFAGTEAFFGQGTRLTVV.

The J gene is TRBJ2-7, the V gene TRBV9; D is possibly TRBD1 (5 bases). The V gene's germline CDR1 is SGDLS and CDR2 YYNGEE. CDR3 length equals 16 residues. Trimming pared 0 bases from V and 3 bases from J, leaving 16 bases between. The CDR3 region has the DNA TGTGCCAGCAGCGTAGCTACAGGCATATCCCTCTACGAGCAGTACTTC. It specifies CASSVATGISLYEQYF. Drawing the rest from reference TRBV9 and TRBJ2-7, the complete variable domain is DSGVTQTPKHLITATGQRVTLRCSPRSGDLSVYWYQQSLDQGLQFLIQYYNGEERAKGNILERFSAQQFPDLHSELNLSSLELGDSALYFCASSVATGISLYEQYFGPGTRLTVT.

The chain recombines TRBV15 with TRBJ1-5; TRBD1 matches 9 bases. The CDR3 has 19 amino acids. CDR1 and CDR2 (germline): LNHNV, YYDKDF (reference sequence). V dropped 5 bases and J dropped 2; count of bases not matched to a gene: 16. The CDR3 spells CATSGLRPGTGSGNQPQHF. The CDR3 coding sequence is TGTGCCACCAGCGGCCTCCGTCCCGGGACAGGGTCAGGCAATCAGCCCCAGCATTTT.

V and J are TRBV9 and TRBJ1-4, with D hard to call. Germline V gives CDR1 SGDLS, CDR2 YYNGEE. The CDR3 consists of 16 residues. Deletions cut 2 bases from V and 4 bases from J, with 15 bases between. CDR3 amino acids: CASSVAAGSRNEKLFF. The CDR3 nucleotides are TGTGCCAGCAGCGTTGCTGCCGGGAGCCGTAATGAAAAACTGTTTTTT.

Only a few counts were recorded for this clone. V is TRBV7-2 and J is TRBJ2-7, with 8 nucleotides matching TRBD2. The CDR3 has 15 residues. The J segment lost 2 bases and the V segment lost 5 bases, leaving 8 bases of the junction unmatched. CDR1 is SGHTA and CDR2 is FQGNSA in the germline V gene. The CDR3 nucleotides read TGTGCCAGCAGCATAACTTTTAGCGGGACCTACGAGCAGTACTTC. This translates into CASSITFSGTYEQYF.

This clone was seen a handful of times. The chain links TRBV5-6 to TRBJ1-1; 7 bases fit TRBD1. Germline loops: CDR1 SGHDT, CDR2 YYEEEE. The V and J ends lost 2 bases and 9 bases, in that order; junction bases with no gene match: 4. The CDR3 runs 12 residues. This CDR3 is CASSFTGEQAFF. CDR3 nucleotides: TGTGCCAGCAGCTTTACAGGGGAACAAGCTTTCTTT.

The rearrangement joins TRBV25-1 to TRBJ2-7, with 7 nucleotides matching TRBD2. CDR1 MGHDK and CDR2 SYGVNS come from the germline V gene. The V and J ends lost 0 bases and 0 bases, in that order; junction bases with no gene match: 8. The CDR3 is made up of 17 amino acids. The CDR3 sequence: CASSEYLASGYSYEQYF. The CDR3, as DNA: TGTGCCAGCAGTGAATATTTAGCTAGCGGATACTCCTACGAGCAGTACTTC.

This clone was detected a few times. The genes are TRBV27 and TRBJ1-2; D gene uncertain. Trimming cost V 5 bases and J 5 bases, with 12 bases left between them. The CDR3 consists of 13 residues. Germline lookup yields CDR1 MNHEY and CDR2 SMNVEV (reference sequence). For the CDR3, the DNA is TGTGCCAGCAGTCTCACGTTCCAGTATGGCTACACCTTC. As protein: CASSLTFQYGYTF.

The V gene is TRBV5-5, the J gene TRBJ2-6; the D is unclear. Trimming took 7 bases from V and 0 from J, leaving 5 bases between them. Germline V CDR1 and CDR2: SGHKS, YYEKEE (reference sequence). The CDR3 sequence is 13 residues long. CDR3 sequence: CASSDSGANVLTF. For the CDR3, the DNA is TGTGCCAGCTCAGACTCTGGGGCCAACGTCCTGACTTTC.

The gene calls are TRBV11-1 and TRBJ2-2; 8 positions match TRBD2. CDR3 length equals 15 residues. V lost 7 bases, J lost 4 bases, and 8 bases stayed unmatched. Germline V gives CDR1 SGHAT, CDR2 FQDESV (reference sequence). CDR3 nucleotide sequence: TGTGCCAGCACCCGGGGGGGATCCTCCACCGGGGAGCTGTTTTTT. Its translation: CASTRGGSSTGELFF.

The chain links TRBV30 to TRBJ1-6, with 9 positions matching TRBD1. This CDR3 region has 17 residues. The junction had 9 bases not matched to a gene; V was cut back by 5 bases and J by 1 base. Germline CDR1 reads GTSNPN; CDR2 reads SVGIG (reference sequence). CDR3 loop: CAWRGQGRVSYNSPLHF. The CDR3 DNA sequence: TGTGCCTGGCGTGGACAGGGGAGGGTATCCTATAATTCACCCCTCCACTTT. Combining the CDR3 with reference TRBV30 and TRBJ1-6 gives the whole variable domain SQTIHQWPATLVQPVGSPLSLECTVEGTSNPNLYWYRQAAGRGLQLLFYSVGIGQISSEVPQNLSASRPQDRQFILSSKKLLLSDSGFYLCAWRGQGRVSYNSPLHFGNGTRLTVT.

This chain links TRBV19 with TRBJ2-1; D is perhaps TRBD2 (6 bases). This CDR3 region has 12 residues. The germline V gene has CDR1 LNHDA and CDR2 SQIVND (reference sequence). V was cut by 1 base and J by 9 bases, with 7 bases left in between. CDR3 nucleotides: TGTGCCAGTAGTATAGGGGGAGGTGAGCAGTTCTTC. Its protein is CASSIGGGEQFF.